Shown below are 32 T cell receptor beta chains from a single sample sequenced in a study of blood T cells in healthy people across ages. Combining a sample-barcoded 5' primer with a J-beta primer mix, a second PCR ran for 7 to 11 cycles. TCRdb analysed the 5' RACE reads with MiXCR anew, one entry per CDR3 protein. The sample yields about 680,000 distinct CDR3 sequences, 45% to 50% seen once. The sequenced sample consisted of blood. The origin of the receptors is a woman aged 55-75 years in good health.

V is TRBV21-1 and J is TRBJ2-7. TRBV21-1 is tagged as a pseudogene. This CDR3 has 14 amino acids. DNA of the CDR3: TGTGCCAGCAGTCGCCGGTGGCATTCCTACGAGCAGTACTTC. This translates into CASSRRWHSYEQYF.

This clonotype was counted between two and nine times. The chain employs TRBV7-6 and TRBJ2-1, with D perhaps being TRBD1 or TRBD2 (5 bases each). Germline CDR1 reads SGHVS; CDR2 reads FNYEAQ. V shed 5 bases and J shed 9 bases, with 14 bases lying between them. The CDR3 covers 13 residues. The CDR3: CASSPSRGAEQFF. As DNA, the CDR3 is TGTGCCAGCAGCCCCTCAAGAGGGGCTGAGCAGTTCTTC.

The chain has TRBV5-1 and TRBJ1-2, with 7 bases aligning to TRBD1. The V gene's germline CDR1 is SGHRS and CDR2 YFSETQ. V lost 5 bases to trimming and J lost 6 bases; unmatched junction nucleotides: 7. This CDR3 is 13 amino acids long. The CDR3 DNA reads as TGCGCCAGCAGGTCGGTAGGGGGCGATGGCTACACCTTC. This translates into CASRSVGGDGYTF.

The chain links TRBV6-5 to TRBJ2-7, with 10 bases matching TRBD2. CDR3 size: 15 residues. V lost 0 bases to trimming and J lost 2 bases; unmatched junction nucleotides: 1. The germline V gene has CDR1 MNHEY and CDR2 SVGAGI. Written as DNA, the CDR3 is TGTGCCAGCAGTTACTCGCTAGCGGGAGCCTACGAGCAGTACTTC. It is translated as CASSYSLAGAYEQYF.

The chain has TRBV20-1 and TRBJ1-1; D gene ambiguous. CDR3 length: 14 residues. CDR1 is DFQATT and CDR2 is SNEGSKA in the germline V gene (reference sequence). V gave up 0 bases and J gave up 1 base, with 9 bases separating them. The CDR3 DNA reads as TGCAGTGCTAGAGACCCGCGACAGAACACTGAAGCTTTCTTT. This translates into CSARDPRQNTEAFF.

This chain joins TRBV12-3 or TRBV12-4 and TRBJ2-2; 8 bases match TRBD1. CDR3 size: 14 residues. The V gene end was trimmed by 7 bases and the J gene end by 5 bases; junction bases not matched to a gene: 6. The CDR3 loop is CASTRTGMTGELFF. In DNA form, the CDR3 reads TGTGCCAGCACCCGGACAGGGATGACCGGGGAGCTGTTTTTT.

The table lists this clonotype with a few counts. The chain uses TRBV18 and TRBJ2-1; D possibly matches TRBD1 or TRBD2 (5 bases each). The CDR3 totals 14 residues. Germline values: CDR1 KGHSH, CDR2 LQKENI. V dropped 6 bases and J dropped 10 bases, with 19 bases sitting between them. The CDR3 here is CASSLQGRGNEQFF. The CDR3 region has the DNA TGTGCCAGCTCTCTTCAGGGTCGGGGAAACGAGCAGTTCTTC.

This clonotype was counted between two and nine times. V gene TRBV20-1 combines with J gene TRBJ2-3; 9 bases map to TRBD2. This CDR3 region has 15 residues. V shed 3 bases and J 6 bases; nucleotides not matched to a gene: 10. The germline gives CDR1 DFQATT, CDR2 SNEGSKA (reference sequence). The CDR3 loop reads CSASVGGRASDTQYF. CDR3 DNA sequence: TGCAGTGCTAGTGTGGGCGGGAGGGCATCGGATACGCAGTATTTT.

This chain joins TRBV5-6 and TRBJ2-1; unclear D gene. The end of the DNA aligns better with TRBJ2-7, so the J call may be wrong. The length of the CDR3 is 15 residues. CDR1 and CDR2 (germline): SGHDT, YYEEEE. The CDR3 DNA reads as TGTGCCAGCAGCTTGGAGCCGAACTCCTACAATGAGCAGTACTTC. Its protein is CASSLEPNSYNEQYF.

This chain connects TRBV10-3 to TRBJ2-1; a weak D match, TRBD2 (5 bases). Germline V gene lookup returns CDR1 ENHRY and CDR2 SYGVKD. Deletions cut 3 bases from V and 14 bases from J, with 11 bases between. The CDR3 length is 11 residues. The CDR3 loop reads CAISEGSVEFF. The CDR3 bases are TGTGCCATCAGTGAAGGTAGCGTGGAGTTCTTC.

CDR3 nucleotide sequence: TGCAGTGCTAGATATACTAGTGGGGATTCGGGTACGCAGTATTTT. This codes for CSARYTSGDSGTQYF. The chain couples TRBV20-1 to TRBJ2-3; maybe TRBD2 (5 bases). CDR1 and CDR2 (germline): DFQATT, SNEGSKA (reference sequence). The CDR3 contains 15 residues. V was cut by 2 bases and J by 8 bases, with 20 bases left in between.

This chain uses TRBV27 with TRBJ2-1, with 8 bases that match TRBD2. The DNA end is a closer match to TRBJ2-7, so the J assignment may be wrong. Germline values: CDR1 MNHEY, CDR2 SMNVEV (reference sequence). This CDR3 has 13 residues. The CDR3 coding sequence is TGTGGCGGAGCGGGGGAACGGGACTACGAGCAGTACTTC. Its protein product is CGGAGERDYEQYF.

The chain employs TRBV5-6 and TRBJ2-4; D perhaps matches TRBD2 (5 bases). This CDR3 comprises 14 residues. The ends were cut back, 3 bases at V and 2 bases at J, with 9 bases in the middle. Germline lookup yields CDR1 SGHDT and CDR2 YYEEEE. CDR3 in amino acids: CASSSLDSKNIQYF. The DNA of the CDR3 is TGTGCCAGCAGCTCACTAGACTCCAAAAACATTCAGTACTTC. Full variable domain (remainder filled in from reference TRBV5-6 and TRBJ2-4): DAGVTQSPTHLIKTRGQQVTLRCSPKSGHDTVSWYQQALGQGPQFIFQYYEEEERQRGNFPDRFSGHQFPNYSSELNVNALLLGDSALYLCASSSLDSKNIQYFGAGTRLSVL.

This clonotype came up once. The V call is TRBV6-5, the J call TRBJ2-7; possibly TRBD2 for D (5 bases). The germline V gene encodes CDR1 MNHEY and CDR2 SVGAGI. Trimming left V 5 bases short and J 2 bases short, with 16 bases between. This CDR3 is 15 amino acids long. The CDR3 DNA follows: TGTGCCAGCAGTCAGAGAGCGGAAAAGACCTACGAGCAGTACTTC. Encoded protein: CASSQRAEKTYEQYF.

CDR3 coding DNA: TGTGCCTGGAGTGGGGACTACGAGCAGTACTTC. This codes for CAWSGDYEQYF. The chain recombines TRBV30 with TRBJ2-7, with no clear D. V was pared by 1 base and J by 3 bases, with 4 bases between. The CDR3 is 11 amino acids. In germline, CDR1 is GTSNPN, CDR2 SVGIG (reference sequence).

The genes are TRBV7-2 and TRBJ1-2, with TRBD1 matching over 7 bases. V gave up 5 bases and J gave up 4 bases; unmatched junction bases: 4. Germline CDR1 SGHTA, CDR2 FQGNSA. The CDR3 has 13 amino acids. The CDR3 region has the DNA TGTGCCAGCAGCACCGGGACAGCCTATGGCTACACCTTC. Its protein product is CASSTGTAYGYTF.

In this sample, this clonotype turned up once. The J gene is TRBJ1-5, the V gene TRBV20-1; TRBD1 aligns across 9 bases. Germline CDR1 and CDR2: DFQATT and SNEGSKA (reference sequence). The trim removed 1 base at V and 4 bases at J, leaving 5 bases unmatched. CDR3 length: 15 residues. CDR3 bases: TGCAGTGCTAGAGGACAGGGGGGACCAAATCAGCCCCAGCATTTT. This translates into CSARGQGGPNQPQHF.

The chain couples TRBV7-2 to TRBJ2-1, with 7 bases aligning to TRBD2. The J call is in doubt because the DNA end fits TRBJ2-7 better. This CDR3 region has 16 residues. The germline V gene encodes CDR1 SGHTA and CDR2 FQGNSA. The CDR3 sequence is CASSPRAGTTYNEQYF. For the CDR3, the DNA is TGTGCCAGCAGCCCCAGAGCGGGGACTACCTACAATGAGCAGTACTTC.

CDR3 in amino acids: CASSSRTLTNEETQYF. DNA of the CDR3: TGTGCCAGCAGTTCGAGGACCCTGACAAATGAAGAGACCCAGTACTTC. The rearrangement links TRBV27 to TRBJ2-7, with unresolved D. The J call may be wrong; the DNA end is better matched by TRBJ2-5. This CDR3 comprises 16 residues. Germline V lookup: CDR1 MNHEY, CDR2 SMNVEV (reference sequence).

The chain is built from TRBV9 and TRBJ2-5; D call uncertain. Germline V CDR1 and CDR2: SGDLS, YYNGEE. The V gene lost 4 bases and the J gene lost 3 bases, with 19 bases spanning the gap. The CDR3 has 16 amino acids. This chain's CDR3 is CASSPRVGRAEETQYF. The CDR3 bases are TGTGCCAGCAGCCCCCGGGTTGGCAGAGCCGAAGAGACCCAGTACTTC.

The gene calls are TRBV2 and TRBJ2-1, with TRBD1 matching over 8 bases. After removal of 6 bases from V and 7 bases from J, the junction contained 8 bases not matched to a gene. The CDR3 totals 14 residues. Germline-derived CDR1 and CDR2 are SNHLY and FYNNEI. CDR3 region: CASSPRTGTNEQFF. In DNA, the CDR3 is TGTGCCAGCAGCCCCAGGACAGGGACGAATGAGCAGTTCTTC.

The rearrangement uses TRBV24-1 and TRBJ2-6, with D possibly being TRBD2 (5 bases). Germline CDR1 and CDR2: KGHDR and SFDVKD. V lost 6 bases to trimming and J lost 2 bases, with 16 bases between them. The CDR3 has 17 residues. CDR3 bases: TGTGCCACCAGTAACGCTCACGGGAAGGCTGGGGCCAACGTCCTGACTTTC. It encodes CATSNAHGKAGANVLTF.

Comments on this clonotype: This sequence may be a read error, since a much larger clone differs from it by one base. V usage is TRBV29-1 and J usage is TRBJ1-2; TRBD1 matches 9 bases. The CDR3 is made up of 14 amino acids. Germline values: CDR1 SQVTM, CDR2 ANQGSEA. The CDR3: CSVGQGGNNYGHTF. The CDR3 DNA sequence: TGCAGCGTTGGACAGGGGGGGAATAACTATGGCCACACCTTC.

This sequence joins TRBV29-1 and TRBJ2-7, with 7 positions matching TRBD1. Germline values: CDR1 SQVTM, CDR2 ANQGSEA. V lost 4 bases and J lost 0; bases outside the gene matches: 15. CDR3 length equals 17 residues. CDR3: CSVVSTRDSRFSYEQYF. The CDR3 DNA is TGCAGCGTTGTATCCACCCGGGACAGTCGCTTCTCCTACGAGCAGTACTTC.

This chain joins TRBV10-3 and TRBJ2-3; a weak D match, TRBD2 (6 bases). Germline CDR1 ENHRY, CDR2 SYGVKD. Trimming pared 6 bases from V and 6 bases from J, leaving 13 bases between. The CDR3 length is 13 residues. CDR3 in DNA: TGTGCCATCAGCGGGACTGGCCGGGATACGCAGTATTTT. This codes for CAISGTGRDTQYF.

Worth noting for this clonotype: Mismatch with germline at one junction end may stem from a read error. The chain uses TRBV28 and TRBJ2-3; weak D call: TRBD2 (5 bases). Germline V gene data show CDR1 as MDHEN and CDR2 as SYDVKM. The CDR3 is 15 amino acids. The CDR3 coding sequence is TGTGCCTGCAGCAGGCTAGCCCAATCGGTAGATACGCAGTATTTT. Translating it yields CACSRLAQSVDTQYF.

Only a few counts were recorded for this clonotype. The chain carries TRBV28 and TRBJ2-1; TRBD2 might be the D (6 bases). The ends were cut back, 1 base at V and 9 bases at J, with 7 bases in the middle. The CDR3 runs 12 residues. CDR1 and CDR2 (germline): MDHEN, SYDVKM. The CDR3 here is CASSLLGGEQFF. Written as DNA, the CDR3 is TGTGCCAGCAGTTTATTGGGGGGTGAGCAGTTCTTC.

This clonotype was seen more than once but under ten times. The gene calls are TRBV7-3 and TRBJ2-5; no clear D gene. The CDR3 sequence is 15 residues long. V was cut by 1 base and J by 4 bases, with 13 bases left in between. Per germline, CDR1 SGHTA and CDR2 FQGTGA. The CDR3: CASSLSQVSGETQYF. The CDR3, as DNA: TGTGCCAGCAGCTTAAGTCAGGTCTCGGGAGAGACCCAGTACTTC.

The genes are TRBV5-6 and TRBJ1-1; 7 nucleotides align to TRBD1. Germline CDR1 is SGHDT and CDR2 is YYEEEE. The CDR3 contains 14 residues. J was trimmed by 4 bases and V by 3 bases; bases with no gene match: 6. CDR3 region: CASSWDRSVTEAFF. The CDR3 DNA reads as TGTGCCAGCAGCTGGGACAGATCCGTCACTGAAGCTTTCTTT.

About this clonotype: A much larger clone lies a single base off, so this may be a read error. The chain uses TRBV27 and TRBJ2-4; D not resolved. The DNA matches TRBJ2-7 better at its end, which makes the J call doubtful. CDR1 MNHEY and CDR2 SMNVEV come from the germline V gene (reference sequence). The CDR3 is made up of 20 amino acids. CDR3 loop: CASSFFLPTWGFKTGYEQYF. DNA for the CDR3: TGTGCCAGCAGTTTCTTTTTGCCAACGTGGGGTTTTAAAACCGGCTACGAGCAGTACTTC.

In this sample, this clonotype turned up a few times. V gene TRBV13 combines with J gene TRBJ2-1; no reliable D call. The germline V gene has CDR1 PRHDT and CDR2 FYEKMQ (reference sequence). Trimming took off 3 bases at V and 4 bases at J, with 13 bases between the two ends. There are 15 residues in the CDR3. The CDR3 DNA reads TGTGCCAGCAGCTTCCACTCGGGCTCTTACAATGAGCAGTTCTTC. As protein: CASSFHSGSYNEQFF.

The chain has TRBV7-9 and TRBJ2-6, with D perhaps TRBD1 or TRBD2 (5 bases each). The CDR3 consists of 17 residues. The germline V gene has CDR1 SEHNR and CDR2 FQNEAQ (reference sequence). The germline V and J ends were trimmed by 1 base and 0 bases, with 10 bases remaining between them. CDR3 bases: TGTGCCAGCAGCTTAGGGGGGACCGTCTCTGGGGCCAACGTCCTGACTTTC. Its protein is CASSLGGTVSGANVLTF.